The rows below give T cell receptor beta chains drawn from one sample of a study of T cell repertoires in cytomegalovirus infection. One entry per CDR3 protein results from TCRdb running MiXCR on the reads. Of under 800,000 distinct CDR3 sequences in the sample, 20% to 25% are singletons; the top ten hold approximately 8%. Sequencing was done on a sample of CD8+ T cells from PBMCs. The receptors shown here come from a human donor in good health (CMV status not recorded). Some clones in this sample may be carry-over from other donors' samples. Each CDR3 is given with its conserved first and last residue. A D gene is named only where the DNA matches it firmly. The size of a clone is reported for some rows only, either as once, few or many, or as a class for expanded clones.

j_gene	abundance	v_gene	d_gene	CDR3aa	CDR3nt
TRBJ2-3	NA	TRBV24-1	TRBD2	CATSDFSRLAEQYF	TGTGCCACCAGTGATTTTAGCCGACTAGCGGAGCAGTATTTT
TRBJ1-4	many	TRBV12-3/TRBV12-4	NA	CASSLGPAGEKLFF	TGTGCCAGCAGTTTAGGACCGGCGGGGGAAAAACTGTTTTTT
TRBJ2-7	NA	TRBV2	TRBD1	CASSEARQGRREQYF	TGTGCCAGCAGTGAAGCCCGACAGGGGCGACGGGAGCAGTACTTC
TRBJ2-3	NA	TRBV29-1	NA	CSVGVRTDTQYF	TGCAGCGTTGGGGTACGCACAGATACGCAGTATTTT
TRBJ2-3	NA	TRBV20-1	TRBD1	CSTRDPTGGYTDTQYF	TGCAGTACTAGAGACCCCACAGGGGGGTACACAGATACGCAGTATTTT
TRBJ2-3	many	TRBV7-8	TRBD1	CASSRRQGAATDTQYF	TGTGCCAGCAGCCGCAGACAGGGAGCTGCCACAGATACGCAGTATTTT
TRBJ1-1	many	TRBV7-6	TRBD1	CASSSGTGVTEAFF	TGTGCCAGCAGCTCCGGGACAGGGGTCACTGAAGCTTTCTTT
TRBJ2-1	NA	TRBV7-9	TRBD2	CASSLAASGGVYNEQFF	TGTGCCAGCAGCTTAGCGGCTAGCGGGGGGGTTTACAATGAGCAGTTCTTC
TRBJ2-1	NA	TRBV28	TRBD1	CASSFPDRGLDEQFF	TGTGCCAGCAGTTTCCCGGACAGGGGGCTTGATGAGCAGTTCTTC
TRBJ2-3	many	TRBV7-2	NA	CASSSILGDTQYF	TGTGCCAGCAGCTCCATCCTCGGGGATACGCAGTATTTT
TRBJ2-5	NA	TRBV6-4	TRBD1	CAISHFRGQGETQYF	TGTGCCATCTCCCATTTCAGGGGGCAAGGAGAGACCCAGTACTTC
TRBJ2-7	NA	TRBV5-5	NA	CASSPPGDGYEQYF	TGTGCCAGCAGCCCCCCTGGTGACGGCTACGAGCAGTACTTC
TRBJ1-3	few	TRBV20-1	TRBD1	CSANPLGTGETGNTIYF	TGCAGTGCTAACCCCCTCGGGACAGGGGAAACTGGAAACACCATATATTTT
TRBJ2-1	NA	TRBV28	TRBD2	CASRRLAGDNEQFF	TGTGCCAGCAGAAGGTTAGCGGGGGATAATGAGCAGTTCTTC
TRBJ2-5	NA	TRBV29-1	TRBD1	CSVESRDSPNQETQYF	TGCAGCGTTGAAAGCCGGGACAGCCCCAACCAAGAGACCCAGTACTTC
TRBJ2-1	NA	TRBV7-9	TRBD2	CASRPGLAGGDEQFF	TGTGCCAGCCGACCGGGACTAGCGGGGGGAGATGAGCAGTTCTTC
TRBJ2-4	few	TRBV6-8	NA	CASSRTGLAKNIQYF	TGTGCCAGCAGTCGGACGGGCCTAGCCAAAAACATTCAGTACTTC
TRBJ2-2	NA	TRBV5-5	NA	CASSFLQGDGELFF	TGTGCCAGCAGTTTTTTACAGGGCGACGGGGAGCTGTTTTTT
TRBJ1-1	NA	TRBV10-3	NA	CAISESPDTEAFF	TGTGCCATCAGTGAGTCCCCGGACACTGAAGCTTTCTTT
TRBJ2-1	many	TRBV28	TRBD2	CASSLTRRGANYNEQFF	TGTGCCAGCAGTTTAACTCGGCGGGGGGCGAACTACAATGAGCAGTTCTTC
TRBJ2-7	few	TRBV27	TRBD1	CASSPGTGFFDEQYF	TGTGCCAGCAGCCCGGGGACAGGGTTTTTCGACGAGCAGTACTTC
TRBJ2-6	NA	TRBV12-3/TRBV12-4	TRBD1	CASIVGWDRVNSGANVLTF	TGTGCCAGCATCGTGGGGTGGGACAGGGTAAACTCTGGGGCCAACGTCCTGACTTTC
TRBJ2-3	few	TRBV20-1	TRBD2	CSARDRAGGDSTDTQYF	TGCAGTGCTAGAGACAGAGCGGGGGGGGATAGCACAGATACGCAGTATTTT